Sequencing of this TCR beta chain was carried out in a study of control samples from healthy donors and cancer patients. Assay used: immunoSEQ multiplex PCR; TCRdb lists only in-frame clones, some missing. The sample includes 70,000 or so clones, 90% to 95% of them seen just once. Germline V gene data show CDR1 as LNHDA and CDR2 as SQIVND (reference sequence). The germline V and J ends were trimmed by 3 bases and 9 bases, with 18 bases remaining between them. This CDR3 contains 15 residues. The clonotype was recovered from a woman between 40 and 50 years old in good health. The specimen sequenced was blood. The V and J genes are TRBV19 and TRBJ2-1, with D possibly matching TRBD2 (6 bases). The CDR3 sequence is CASSIHKRLEGEQFF. The CDR3 coding sequence is TGTGCCAGTAGTATTCACAAACGACTAGAAGGTGAGCAGTTCTTC.